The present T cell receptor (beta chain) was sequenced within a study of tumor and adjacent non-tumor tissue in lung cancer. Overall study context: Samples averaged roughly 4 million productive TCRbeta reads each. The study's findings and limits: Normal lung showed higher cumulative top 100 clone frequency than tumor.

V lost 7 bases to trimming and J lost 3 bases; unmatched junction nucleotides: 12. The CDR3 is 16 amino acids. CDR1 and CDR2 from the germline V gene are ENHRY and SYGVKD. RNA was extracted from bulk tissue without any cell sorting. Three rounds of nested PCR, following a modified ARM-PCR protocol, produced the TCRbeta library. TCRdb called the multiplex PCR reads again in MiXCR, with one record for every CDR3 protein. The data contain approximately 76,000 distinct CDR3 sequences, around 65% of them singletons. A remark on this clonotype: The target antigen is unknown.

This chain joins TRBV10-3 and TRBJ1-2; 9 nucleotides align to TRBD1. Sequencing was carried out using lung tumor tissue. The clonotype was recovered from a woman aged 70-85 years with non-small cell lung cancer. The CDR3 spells CAINADPGTGYYGYTF. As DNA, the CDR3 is TGTGCCATCAATGCTGATCCGGGGACAGGGTACTATGGCTACACCTTC.